The 8 T cell receptor beta chains below all came from one sample that was sequenced in a study of cytomegalovirus exposure and HLA in healthy donors. Primers: 60 Vbeta forward and 13 Jbeta reverse. Data came from immunoSEQ multiplex PCR; TCRdb stores just in-frame clones and leaves some out. The sample carries 60,000 to 75,000 clones, roughly 66% recorded once. The specimen was PBMCs. The origin of the receptors is a woman between 50 and 59 years old in good health and CMV-seronegative.

The CDR3: CAWTGMGATGTGAYEQYF. CDR3 sequence (DNA): TGTGCCTGGACGGGGATGGGTGCGACCGGGACAGGGGCCTACGAGCAGTACTTC. The chain combines TRBV30 with TRBJ2-7; 10 positions agree with TRBD1. Trimming at V came to 4 bases and at J to 2 bases, leaving 17 bases not matched to a gene. The CDR3 spans 18 residues. The germline gives CDR1 GTSNPN, CDR2 SVGIG (reference sequence).

This clone came up a few times. The CDR3 is CASSLVQDYEQYF. CDR3 bases: TGTGCCAGCAGCTTGGTACAGGACTACGAGCAGTACTTC. The V call is TRBV7-9, the J call TRBJ2-7, with a weak D call TRBD1 (5 bases). Trimming stripped 3 bases from V and 3 bases from J, with 9 bases between. The length of the CDR3 is 13 residues. Germline V gene data show CDR1 as SEHNR and CDR2 as FQNEAQ (reference sequence).

This clone was observed a single time. This chain links TRBV5-6 with TRBJ1-1; D unresolved. In germline, CDR1 is SGHDT, CDR2 YYEEEE. The CDR3 runs to 13 residues. Trimming stripped 0 bases from V and 4 bases from J, with 7 bases between. CDR3 sequence reads: CASSLAWATEAFF. CDR3 nucleotides: TGTGCCAGCAGCTTGGCCTGGGCCACTGAAGCTTTCTTT. Full variable domain (outside the CDR3, taken from reference TRBV5-6 and TRBJ1-1): DAGVTQSPTHLIKTRGQQVTLRCSPKSGHDTVSWYQQALGQGPQFIFQYYEEEERQRGNFPDRFSGHQFPNYSSELNVNALLLGDSALYLCASSLAWATEAFFGQGTRLTVV.

The rearrangement uses TRBV19 and TRBJ1-2; weak D call: TRBD1 (5 bases). This CDR3 spans 14 amino acids. V was pared by 3 bases and J by 1 base, with 9 bases between. In germline, CDR1 is LNHDA, CDR2 SQIVND (reference sequence). CDR3 sequence: CASSIFGGNYGYTF. CDR3 bases: TGTGCCAGTAGTATTTTCGGGGGTAACTATGGCTACACCTTC.

J is TRBJ1-4 and V is TRBV18; no definite D call. Germline V gene sequence: CDR1 KGHSH, CDR2 LQKENI. The CDR3 runs 16 residues. V shed 4 bases and J shed 2 bases, with 14 bases lying between them. Here the CDR3 reads CASSRPASSTNEKLFF. CDR3 sequence (DNA): TGTGCCAGCTCACGACCGGCATCTTCTACTAATGAAAAACTGTTTTTT.

Only a few counts were recorded for this clone. V and J are TRBV7-8 and TRBJ2-5, with TRBD1 as a possible D gene (5 bases). V dropped 7 bases and J dropped 6 bases, with 12 bases sitting between them. The CDR3 covers 12 residues. The germline V gene encodes CDR1 SGHVS and CDR2 FQNEAQ. The CDR3 region is CASTPGKKTQYF. The DNA of the CDR3 is TGTGCCAGCACCCCAGGGAAGAAGACCCAGTACTTC.

The chain has TRBV28 and TRBJ1-5; TRBD1 aligns across 7 bases. Germline CDR1 is MDHEN and CDR2 is SYDVKM. The CDR3 runs to 18 residues. V was pared by 3 bases and J by 0 bases, with 11 bases of the junction left unmatched. The CDR3 nucleotides read TGTGCCAGCAGTTTTGTGACAGGGATACCGGATAGCAATCAGCCCCAGCATTTT. The encoded protein is CASSFVTGIPDSNQPQHF.

The chain's CDR3 is CASRYSGSGEQYF. Here the CDR3 DNA reads TGTGCCAGCAGATATAGCGGGAGTGGCGAGCAGTACTTC. V gene TRBV28 combines with J gene TRBJ2-7, with 9 bases lining up with TRBD2. V lost 6 bases, J lost 6 bases, and 6 bases stayed unmatched. CDR3 size: 13 residues. CDR1 is MDHEN, CDR2 SYDVKM, per germline.